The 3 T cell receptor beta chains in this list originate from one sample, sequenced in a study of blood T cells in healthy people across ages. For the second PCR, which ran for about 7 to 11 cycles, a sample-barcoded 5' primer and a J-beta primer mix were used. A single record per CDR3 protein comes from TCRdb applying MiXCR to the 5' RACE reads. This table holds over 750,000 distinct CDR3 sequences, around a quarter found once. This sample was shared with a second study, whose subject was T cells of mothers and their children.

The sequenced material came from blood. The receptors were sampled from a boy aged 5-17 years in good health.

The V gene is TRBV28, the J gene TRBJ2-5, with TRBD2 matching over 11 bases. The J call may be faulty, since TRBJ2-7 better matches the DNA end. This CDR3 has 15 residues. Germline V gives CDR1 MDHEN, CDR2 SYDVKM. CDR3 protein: CASSRTSGSPYEQYF. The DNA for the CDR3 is TGTGCCAGCAGCCGAACTAGCGGGAGTCCCTACGAGCAGTACTTC.

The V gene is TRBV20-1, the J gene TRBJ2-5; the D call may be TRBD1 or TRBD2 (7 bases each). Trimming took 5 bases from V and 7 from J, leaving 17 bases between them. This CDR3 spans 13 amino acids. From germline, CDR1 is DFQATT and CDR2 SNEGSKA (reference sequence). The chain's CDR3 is CSAQGDREGTQYF. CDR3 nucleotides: TGCAGTGCTCAGGGAGACAGGGAGGGGACCCAGTACTTC.

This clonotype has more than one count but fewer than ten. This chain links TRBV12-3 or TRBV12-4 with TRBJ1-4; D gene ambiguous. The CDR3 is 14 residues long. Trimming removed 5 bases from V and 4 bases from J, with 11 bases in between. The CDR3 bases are TGTGCCAGCAGTCGACCGGCGTTTAATGAAAAACTGTTTTTT. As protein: CASSRPAFNEKLFF.